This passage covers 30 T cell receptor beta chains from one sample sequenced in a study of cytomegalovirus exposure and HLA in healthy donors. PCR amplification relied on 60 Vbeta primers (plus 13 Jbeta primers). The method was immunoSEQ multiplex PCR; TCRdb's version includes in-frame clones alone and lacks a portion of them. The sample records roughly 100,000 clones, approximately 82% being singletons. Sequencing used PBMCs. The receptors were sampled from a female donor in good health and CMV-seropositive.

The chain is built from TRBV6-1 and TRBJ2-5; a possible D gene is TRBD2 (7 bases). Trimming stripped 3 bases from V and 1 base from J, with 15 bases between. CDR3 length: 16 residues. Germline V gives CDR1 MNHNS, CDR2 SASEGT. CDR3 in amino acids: CASSEDYAGAQETQYF. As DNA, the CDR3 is TGTGCCAGCAGTGAGGACTATGCGGGGGCCCAAGAGACCCAGTACTTC.

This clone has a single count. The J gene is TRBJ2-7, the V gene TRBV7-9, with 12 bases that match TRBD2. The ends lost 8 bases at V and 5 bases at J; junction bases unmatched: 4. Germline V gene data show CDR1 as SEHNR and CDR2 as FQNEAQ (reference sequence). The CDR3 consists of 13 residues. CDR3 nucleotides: TGTGCCAGCTCTAGCGGGAGGGCCAACGAGCAGTACTTC. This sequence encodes CASSSGRANEQYF.

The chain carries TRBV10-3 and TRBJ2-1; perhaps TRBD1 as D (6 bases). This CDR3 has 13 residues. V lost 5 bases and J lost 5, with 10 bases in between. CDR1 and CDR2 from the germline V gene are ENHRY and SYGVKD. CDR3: CAISLGQNNEQFF. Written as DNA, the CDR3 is TGTGCCATCAGTCTAGGACAGAACAATGAGCAGTTCTTC.

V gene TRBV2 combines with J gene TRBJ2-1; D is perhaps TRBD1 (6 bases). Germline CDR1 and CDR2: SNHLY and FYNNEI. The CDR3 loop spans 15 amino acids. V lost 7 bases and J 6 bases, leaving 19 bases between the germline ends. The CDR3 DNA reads TGTGCCAGCAATAGTCCCGGGTTGGGGGCCAATGAGCAGTTCTTC. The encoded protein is CASNSPGLGANEQFF.

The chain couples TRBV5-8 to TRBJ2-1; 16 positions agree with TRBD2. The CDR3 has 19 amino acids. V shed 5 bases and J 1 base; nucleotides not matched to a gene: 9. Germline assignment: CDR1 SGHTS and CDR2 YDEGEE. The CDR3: CASRKQGLAGGGSYNEQFF. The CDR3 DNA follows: TGTGCCAGCAGAAAACAGGGACTAGCGGGAGGGGGGTCCTACAATGAGCAGTTCTTC.

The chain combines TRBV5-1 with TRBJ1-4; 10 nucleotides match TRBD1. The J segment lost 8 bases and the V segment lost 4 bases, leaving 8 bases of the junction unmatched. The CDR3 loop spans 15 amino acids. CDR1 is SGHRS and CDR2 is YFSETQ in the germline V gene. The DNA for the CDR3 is TGCGCCAGCAGCCCCCGGACAGGGGGGAGGGAAAAACTGTTTTTT. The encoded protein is CASSPRTGGREKLFF.

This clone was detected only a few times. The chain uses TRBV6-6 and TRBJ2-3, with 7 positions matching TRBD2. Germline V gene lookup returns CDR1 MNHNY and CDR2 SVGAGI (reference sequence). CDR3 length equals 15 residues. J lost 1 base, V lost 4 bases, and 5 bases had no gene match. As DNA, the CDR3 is TGTGCCAGCAGTTGGCGCGGGGGACGCACAGATACGCAGTATTTT. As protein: CASSWRGGRTDTQYF.

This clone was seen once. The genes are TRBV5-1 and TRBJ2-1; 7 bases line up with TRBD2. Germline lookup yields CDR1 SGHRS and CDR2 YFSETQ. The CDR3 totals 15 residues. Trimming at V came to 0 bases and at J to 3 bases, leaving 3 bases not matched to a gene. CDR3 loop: CASSLDAGDYNEQFF. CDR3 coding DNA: TGCGCCAGCAGCTTGGACGCGGGGGACTACAATGAGCAGTTCTTC.

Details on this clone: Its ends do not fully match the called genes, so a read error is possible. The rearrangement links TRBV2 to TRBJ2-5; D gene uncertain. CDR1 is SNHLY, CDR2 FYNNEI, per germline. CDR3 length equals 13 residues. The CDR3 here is CASGEEQQETQYF. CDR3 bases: TGTGCCAGCGGTGAAGAACAGCAGGAGACCCAGTACTTC.

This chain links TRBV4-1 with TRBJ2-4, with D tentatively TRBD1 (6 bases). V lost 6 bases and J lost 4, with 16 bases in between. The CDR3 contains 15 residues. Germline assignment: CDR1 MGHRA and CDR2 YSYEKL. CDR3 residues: CASRAAQGTKNIQYF. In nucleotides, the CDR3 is TGCGCCAGCAGAGCGGCACAGGGAACAAAAAACATTCAGTACTTC.

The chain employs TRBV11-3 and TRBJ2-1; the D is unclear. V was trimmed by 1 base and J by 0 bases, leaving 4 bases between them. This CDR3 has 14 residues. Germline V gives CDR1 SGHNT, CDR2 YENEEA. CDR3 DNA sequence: TGTGCCAGCAGCTTAGCGAGCTCCTACAATGAGCAGTTCTTC. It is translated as CASSLASSYNEQFF.

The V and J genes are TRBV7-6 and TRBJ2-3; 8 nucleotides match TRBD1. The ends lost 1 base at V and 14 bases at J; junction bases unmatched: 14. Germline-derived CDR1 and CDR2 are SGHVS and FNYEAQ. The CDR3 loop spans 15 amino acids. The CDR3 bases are TGTGCCAGCAGCTTAGGGGACAGGAATTCCCCGCAGTGGTATTTT. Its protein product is CASSLGDRNSPQWYF.

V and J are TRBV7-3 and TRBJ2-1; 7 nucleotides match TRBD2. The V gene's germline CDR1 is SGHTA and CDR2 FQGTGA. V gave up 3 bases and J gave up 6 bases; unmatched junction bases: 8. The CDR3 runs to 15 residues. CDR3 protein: CASSFGGSRSNEQFF. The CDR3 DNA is TGTGCCAGCAGCTTCGGCGGGAGTAGGAGCAATGAGCAGTTCTTC.

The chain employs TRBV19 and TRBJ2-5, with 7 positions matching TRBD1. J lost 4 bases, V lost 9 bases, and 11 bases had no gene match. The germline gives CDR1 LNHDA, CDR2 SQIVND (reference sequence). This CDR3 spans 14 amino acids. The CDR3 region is CASTQGYGAETQYF. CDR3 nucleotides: TGTGCCAGCACACAGGGGTATGGCGCAGAGACCCAGTACTTC.

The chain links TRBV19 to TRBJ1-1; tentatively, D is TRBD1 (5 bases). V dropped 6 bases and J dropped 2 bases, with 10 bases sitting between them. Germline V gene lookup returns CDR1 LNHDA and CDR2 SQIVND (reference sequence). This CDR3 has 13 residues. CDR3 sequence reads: CASRVTGNTEAFF. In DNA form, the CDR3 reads TGTGCCAGTAGGGTAACAGGAAACACTGAAGCTTTCTTT. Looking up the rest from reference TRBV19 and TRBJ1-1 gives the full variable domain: DGGITQSPKYLFRKEGQNVTLSCEQNLNHDAMYWYRQDPGQGLRLIYYSQIVNDFQKGDIAEGYSVSREKKESFPLTVTSAQKNPTAFYLCASRVTGNTEAFFGQGTRLTVV.

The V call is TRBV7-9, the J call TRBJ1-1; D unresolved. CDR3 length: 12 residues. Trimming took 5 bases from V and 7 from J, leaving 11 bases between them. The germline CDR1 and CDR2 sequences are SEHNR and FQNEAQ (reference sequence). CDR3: CASSPVRCEAFF. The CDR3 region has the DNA TGTGCCAGCAGCCCTGTTCGGTGTGAAGCTTTCTTT.

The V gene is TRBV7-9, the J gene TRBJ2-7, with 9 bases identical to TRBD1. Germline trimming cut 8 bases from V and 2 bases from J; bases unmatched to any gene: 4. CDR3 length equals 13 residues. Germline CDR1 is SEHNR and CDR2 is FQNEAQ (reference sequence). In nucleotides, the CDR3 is TGTGCCAGCGGCACAGGGGGCCCCTACGAGCAGTACTTC. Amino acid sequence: CASGTGGPYEQYF.

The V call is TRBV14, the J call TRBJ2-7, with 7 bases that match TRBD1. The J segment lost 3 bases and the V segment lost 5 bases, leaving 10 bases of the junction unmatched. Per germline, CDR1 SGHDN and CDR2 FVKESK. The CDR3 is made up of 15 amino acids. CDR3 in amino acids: CASSYDRDGFYEQYF. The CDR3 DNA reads TGTGCCAGCAGCTACGACAGGGATGGGTTCTACGAGCAGTACTTC.

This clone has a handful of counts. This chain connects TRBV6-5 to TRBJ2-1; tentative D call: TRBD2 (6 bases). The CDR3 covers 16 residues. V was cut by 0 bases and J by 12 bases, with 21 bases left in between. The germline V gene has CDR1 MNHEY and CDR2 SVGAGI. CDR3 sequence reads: CASSYSWGELGTGQFF. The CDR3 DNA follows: TGTGCCAGCAGTTACTCGTGGGGGGAGCTAGGTACGGGGCAGTTCTTC.

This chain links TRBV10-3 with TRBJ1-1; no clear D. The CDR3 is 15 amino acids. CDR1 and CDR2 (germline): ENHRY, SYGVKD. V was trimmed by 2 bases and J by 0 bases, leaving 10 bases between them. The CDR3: CAISEGSSMNTEAFF. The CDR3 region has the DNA TGTGCCATCAGTGAGGGAAGTAGCATGAACACTGAAGCTTTCTTT.

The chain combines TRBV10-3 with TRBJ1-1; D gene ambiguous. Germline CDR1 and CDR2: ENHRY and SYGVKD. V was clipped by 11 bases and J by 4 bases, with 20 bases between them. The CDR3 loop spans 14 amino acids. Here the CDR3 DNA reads TGTGCCGTTGGGGAGGCCAAGTTGGGCACTGAAGCTTTCTTT. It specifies CAVGEAKLGTEAFF.

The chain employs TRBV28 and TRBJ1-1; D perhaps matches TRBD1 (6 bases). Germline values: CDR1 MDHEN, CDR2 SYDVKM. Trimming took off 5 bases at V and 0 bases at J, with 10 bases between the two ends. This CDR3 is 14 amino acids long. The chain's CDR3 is CASSITGLNTEAFF. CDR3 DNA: TGTGCCAGCAGTATAACAGGGTTGAACACTGAAGCTTTCTTT.

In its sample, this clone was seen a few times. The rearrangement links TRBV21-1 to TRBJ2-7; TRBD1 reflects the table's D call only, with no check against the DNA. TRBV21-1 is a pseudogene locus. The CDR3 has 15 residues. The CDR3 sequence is CASSKAGRTTYEQYF. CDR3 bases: TGTGCCAGCAGCAAAGCGGGCAGGACAACCTACGAGCAGTACTTC.

The DNA for the CDR3 is TGTGCCAGCAGCGACAGTAGCACAGGGGAGGAGACCCAGTACTTC. Translation: CASSDSSTGEETQYF. This chain links TRBV9 with TRBJ2-5; 7 bases align to TRBD1. There are 15 residues in the CDR3. Per germline, CDR1 SGDLS and CDR2 YYNGEE. J was trimmed by 5 bases and V by 3 bases; bases with no gene match: 10.

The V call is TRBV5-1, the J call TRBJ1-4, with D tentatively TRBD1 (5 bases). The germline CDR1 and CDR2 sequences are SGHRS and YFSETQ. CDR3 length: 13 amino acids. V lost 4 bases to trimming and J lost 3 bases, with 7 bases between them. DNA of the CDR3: TGCGCCAGCAGCCGGGACTCTAATGAAAAACTGTTTTTT. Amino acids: CASSRDSNEKLFF.

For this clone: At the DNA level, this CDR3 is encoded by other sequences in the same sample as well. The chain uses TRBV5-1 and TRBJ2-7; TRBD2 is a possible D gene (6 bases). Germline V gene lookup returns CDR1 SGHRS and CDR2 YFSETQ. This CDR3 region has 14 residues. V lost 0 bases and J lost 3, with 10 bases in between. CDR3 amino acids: CASSLAGSSYEQYF. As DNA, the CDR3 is TGCGCCAGCAGCTTGGCCGGGAGTAGCTACGAGCAGTACTTC.

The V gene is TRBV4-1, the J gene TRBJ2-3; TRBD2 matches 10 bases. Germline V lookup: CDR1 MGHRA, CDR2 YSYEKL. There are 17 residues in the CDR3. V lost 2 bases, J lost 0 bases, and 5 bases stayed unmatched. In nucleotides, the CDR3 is TGCGCCAGCAGCCAACGACTAGCGGGTTTAAGCACAGATACGCAGTATTTT. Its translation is CASSQRLAGLSTDTQYF.

The CDR3 DNA is TGTGCCAGCAGTTTAAGGGGTATCGGGGGCTACAATGAGCAGTTCTTC. Its protein is CASSLRGIGGYNEQFF. The V and J genes are TRBV27 and TRBJ2-1; weak D call: TRBD2 (6 bases). CDR3 length: 16 residues. V was clipped by 2 bases and J by 3 bases, with 14 bases between them. Germline lookup yields CDR1 MNHEY and CDR2 SMNVEV (reference sequence).

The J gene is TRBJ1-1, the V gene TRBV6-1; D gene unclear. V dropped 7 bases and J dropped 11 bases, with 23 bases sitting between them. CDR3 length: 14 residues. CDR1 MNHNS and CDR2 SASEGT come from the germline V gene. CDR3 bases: TGTGCCAGCATCTATTACGAGTCTGGCAGCGGCGCTTTCTTT. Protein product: CASIYYESGSGAFF.

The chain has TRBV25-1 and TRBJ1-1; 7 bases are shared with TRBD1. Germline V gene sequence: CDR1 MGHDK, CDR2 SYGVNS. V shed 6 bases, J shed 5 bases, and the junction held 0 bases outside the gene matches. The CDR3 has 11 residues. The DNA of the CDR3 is TGTGCCAGCAGACAGGGGACTGAAGCTTTCTTT. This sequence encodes CASRQGTEAFF.